Listed below are T cell receptor beta chains from one sample, sequenced in a study of PD-1 and CTLA-4 blockade in melanoma. Here immunoSEQ multiplex PCR was the method, and the copy in TCRdb shows in-frame clones only, minus some. The profile shows about 15,000 clones, less than 85% of them singletons. Source: CD8+ T cells from peripheral blood, taken from a patient given anti-PD-1 treatment. Receptor source: a human donor with melanoma. Both conserved end residues are part of each CDR3. Fields, in order: J gene, D gene, V gene, clone size, CDR3 protein, CDR3 DNA. A D gene is named only where the DNA matches it firmly. A row's size may be missing; if present it is once, few, many or a size class.

J gene: TRBJ2-3
D gene: -
V gene: TRBV7-6
clone size: -
CDR3 protein: CASSLAEGTDTQYF
CDR3 DNA: TGTGCCAGCAGCTTAGCTGAGGGCACAGATACGCAGTATTTT

J gene: TRBJ1-5
D gene: TRBD1
V gene: TRBV2
clone size: -
CDR3 protein: CAGGTGSNQPQHF
CDR3 DNA: TGTGCCGGCGGGACAGGGTCAAATCAGCCCCAGCATTTT

J gene: TRBJ2-7
D gene: -
V gene: TRBV29-1
clone size: few
CDR3 protein: CSVAGTGYEQYF
CDR3 DNA: TGCAGCGTTGCCGGGACGGGCTACGAGCAGTACTTC

J gene: TRBJ2-7
D gene: TRBD2
V gene: TRBV27
clone size: -
CDR3 protein: CASRGEREYPYEQYF
CDR3 DNA: TGTGCCAGCAGAGGGGAGCGGGAGTACCCCTACGAGCAGTACTTC

J gene: TRBJ1-1
D gene: -
V gene: TRBV27
clone size: few
CDR3 protein: CASSSFHQGTEAFF
CDR3 DNA: TGTGCCAGCAGTTCTTTTCACCAGGGAACTGAAGCTTTCTTT

J gene: TRBJ2-1
D gene: -
V gene: TRBV6-5
clone size: -
CDR3 protein: CASSYSSARGGDEQFF
CDR3 DNA: TGTGCCAGCAGTTACTCGTCTGCCAGGGGAGGGGATGAGCAGTTCTTC

J gene: TRBJ1-2
D gene: -
V gene: TRBV30
clone size: -
CDR3 protein: CAWSVHQTFYGYTF
CDR3 DNA: TGTGCCTGGAGTGTACACCAGACCTTCTATGGCTACACCTTC

J gene: TRBJ2-5
D gene: -
V gene: TRBV5-4
clone size: medium-sized
CDR3 protein: CASSLATGDWEGTQYF
CDR3 DNA: TGTGCCAGCAGCTTGGCTACCGGGGATTGGGAAGGGACCCAGTACTTC

J gene: TRBJ2-2
D gene: -
V gene: TRBV28
clone size: -
CDR3 protein: CASSLPHSTTGTGELFF
CDR3 DNA: TGTGCCAGCAGTTTACCCCACTCCACCACCGGCACCGGGGAGCTGTTTTTT

J gene: TRBJ1-1
D gene: -
V gene: TRBV11-2
clone size: -
CDR3 protein: CASSQNFEIPEAFF
CDR3 DNA: TGTGCCAGCAGCCAGAACTTCGAGATCCCTGAAGCTTTCTTT

J gene: TRBJ1-1
D gene: TRBD1
V gene: TRBV7-8
clone size: -
CDR3 protein: CASSRPGGTEAFF
CDR3 DNA: TGTGCCAGCAGCCGCCCAGGGGGCACTGAAGCTTTCTTT

J gene: TRBJ2-7
D gene: -
V gene: TRBV4-2
clone size: -
CDR3 protein: CASSQAYLYEQYF
CDR3 DNA: TGTGCCAGCAGCCAAGCATACCTCTACGAGCAGTACTTC

J gene: TRBJ1-4
D gene: -
V gene: TRBV4-1
clone size: -
CDR3 protein: CASSPRELNEKLFF
CDR3 DNA: TGCGCCAGCAGCCCCCGTGAGCTTAATGAAAAACTGTTTTTT

J gene: TRBJ1-1
D gene: -
V gene: TRBV6-5
clone size: -
CDR3 protein: CASSYFGSEAFF
CDR3 DNA: TGTGCCAGCAGTTACTTCGGGTCTGAAGCTTTCTTT

J gene: TRBJ2-3
D gene: -
V gene: TRBV12-3/TRBV12-4
clone size: -
CDR3 protein: CASSPTRDTQYF
CDR3 DNA: TGTGCCAGCAGTCCGACCCGAGATACGCAGTATTTT

J gene: TRBJ1-4
D gene: -
V gene: TRBV4-1
clone size: -
CDR3 protein: CASSPTTGNNEKLFF
CDR3 DNA: TGCGCCAGCAGCCCCACCACGGGGAATAATGAAAAACTGTTTTTT